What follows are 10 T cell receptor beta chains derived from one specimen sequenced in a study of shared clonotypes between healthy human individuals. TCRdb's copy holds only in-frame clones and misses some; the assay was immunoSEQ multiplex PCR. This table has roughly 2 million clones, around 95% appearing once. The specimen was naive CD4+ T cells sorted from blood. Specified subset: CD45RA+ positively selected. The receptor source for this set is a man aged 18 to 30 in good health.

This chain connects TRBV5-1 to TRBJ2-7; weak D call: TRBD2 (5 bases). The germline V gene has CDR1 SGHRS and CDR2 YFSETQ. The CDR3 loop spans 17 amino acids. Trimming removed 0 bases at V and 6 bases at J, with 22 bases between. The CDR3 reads CASSLASASFGWSEQYF. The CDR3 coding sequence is TGCGCCAGCAGCTTGGCCAGTGCTAGCTTTGGGTGGAGCGAGCAGTACTTC.

This CDR3 reads CASREGGANYGYTF. The CDR3 region has the DNA TGTGCCAGCAGAGAAGGGGGAGCTAACTATGGCTACACCTTC. The chain links TRBV6-5 to TRBJ1-2, with a weak D call TRBD1 (6 bases). The germline V gene encodes CDR1 MNHEY and CDR2 SVGAGI. This CDR3 comprises 14 residues. V lost 6 bases and J lost 0, with 11 bases in between.

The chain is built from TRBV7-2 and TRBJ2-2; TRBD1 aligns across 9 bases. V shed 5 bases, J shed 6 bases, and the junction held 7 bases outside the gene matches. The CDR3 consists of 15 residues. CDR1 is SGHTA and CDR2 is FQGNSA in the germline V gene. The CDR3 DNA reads TGTGCCAGCAGCCCGACAGGGGGTGTTGCCGGGGAGCTGTTTTTT. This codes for CASSPTGGVAGELFF.

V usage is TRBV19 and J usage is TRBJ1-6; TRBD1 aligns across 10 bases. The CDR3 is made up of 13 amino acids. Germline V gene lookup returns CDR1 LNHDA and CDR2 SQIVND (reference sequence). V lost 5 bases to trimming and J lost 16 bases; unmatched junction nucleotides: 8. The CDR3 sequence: CASSPDRGAMLHF. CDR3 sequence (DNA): TGTGCCAGTAGTCCGGACAGGGGGGCCATGCTCCACTTT. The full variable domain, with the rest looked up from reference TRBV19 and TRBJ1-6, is DGGITQSPKYLFRKEGQNVTLSCEQNLNHDAMYWYRQDPGQGLRLIYYSQIVNDFQKGDIAEGYSVSREKKESFPLTVTSAQKNPTAFYLCASSPDRGAMLHFGNGTRLTVT.

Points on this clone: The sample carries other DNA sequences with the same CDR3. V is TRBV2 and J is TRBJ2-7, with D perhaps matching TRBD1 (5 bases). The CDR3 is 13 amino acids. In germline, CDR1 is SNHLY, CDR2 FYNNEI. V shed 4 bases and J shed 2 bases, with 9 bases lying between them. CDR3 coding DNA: TGTGCCAGCAGTGGCCAGGGAACCTACGAGCAGTACTTC. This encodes CASSGQGTYEQYF.

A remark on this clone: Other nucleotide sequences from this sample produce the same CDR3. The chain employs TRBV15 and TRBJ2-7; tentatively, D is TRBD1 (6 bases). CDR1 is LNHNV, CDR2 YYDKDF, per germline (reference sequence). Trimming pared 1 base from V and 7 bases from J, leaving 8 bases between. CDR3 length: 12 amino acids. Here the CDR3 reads CATSRATGEQYF. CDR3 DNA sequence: TGTGCCACCAGCAGAGCGACAGGAGAGCAGTACTTC.

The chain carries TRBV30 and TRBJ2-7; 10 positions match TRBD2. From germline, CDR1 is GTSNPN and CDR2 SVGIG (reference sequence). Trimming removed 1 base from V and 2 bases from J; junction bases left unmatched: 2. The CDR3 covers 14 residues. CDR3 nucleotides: TGTGCCTGGAGTGCTGGACTAGCGGCCTACGAGCAGTACTTC. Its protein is CAWSAGLAAYEQYF.

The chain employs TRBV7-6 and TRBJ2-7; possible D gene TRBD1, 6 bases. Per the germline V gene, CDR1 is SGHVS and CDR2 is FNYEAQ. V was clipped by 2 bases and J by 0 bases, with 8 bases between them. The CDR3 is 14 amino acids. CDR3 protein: CASSLLGGSYEQYF. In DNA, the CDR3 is TGTGCCAGCAGCTTATTAGGGGGCTCCTACGAGCAGTACTTC.

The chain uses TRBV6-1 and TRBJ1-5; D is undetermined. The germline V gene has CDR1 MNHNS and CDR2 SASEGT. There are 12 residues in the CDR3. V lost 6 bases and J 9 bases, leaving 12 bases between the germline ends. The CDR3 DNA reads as TGTGCCAGCAGCCGGCCCCAGGCGCCCCAGCATTTT. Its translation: CASSRPQAPQHF.

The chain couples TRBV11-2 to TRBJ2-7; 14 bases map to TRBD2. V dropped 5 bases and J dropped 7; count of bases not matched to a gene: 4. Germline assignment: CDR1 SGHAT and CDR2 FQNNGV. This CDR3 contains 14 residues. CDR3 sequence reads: CASSGTSGRWEQYF. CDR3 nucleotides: TGTGCCAGCAGCGGGACTAGCGGGAGATGGGAGCAGTACTTC.